There are a few counts of the clone carrying this T cell receptor (beta chain). The identical CDR3 is also encoded by other nucleotide sequences in the sample. This sample stems from a study of blood T cell repertoires in COVID-19. The table came from immunoSEQ multiplex PCR; TCRdb's copy has only in-frame clones and leaves some out. The sample includes 75,000 to 100,000 clones, more than 65% of them seen just once. CDR1 and CDR2 (germline): SEHNR, FQNEAQ (reference sequence). Trimming cost V 3 bases and J 4 bases; bases outside gene matches: 1. The CDR3 runs 14 residues. The source is a man aged 60-69 years with acute or convalescent COVID-19. The V gene is TRBV7-9, the J gene TRBJ2-2; 8 nucleotides agree with TRBD1. Input material: peripheral blood. The CDR3 coding sequence is TGTGCCAGCAGCTTGGACAGGGCCACCGGGGAGCTGTTTTTT. As protein: CASSLDRATGELFF.